Shown below are 26 T cell receptor beta chains from a single sample sequenced in a study of cytomegalovirus exposure and HLA in healthy donors. PCR was performed using 60 Vbeta and 13 Jbeta primers. Here immunoSEQ multiplex PCR was the method, and the copy in TCRdb shows in-frame clones only, minus some. The sample has over 70,000 clones, and its top ten clones hold 5%. Sequencing was done on a sample of PBMCs. The source of these receptors is a woman aged 40 to 50 in good health and CMV-seropositive.

J is TRBJ1-1 and V is TRBV15; D possibly corresponds to TRBD1 (6 bases). CDR1 is LNHNV and CDR2 is YYDKDF in the germline V gene (reference sequence). With 0 bases removed from V and 2 bases from J, the gap between germline ends came to 13 bases. CDR3 length equals 16 residues. For the CDR3, the DNA is TGTGCCACCAGCAGAGATATGACGGACAGCAACACTGAAGCTTTCTTT. Its translation: CATSRDMTDSNTEAFF.

Regarding this clone: The junction shows a germline mismatch at one end, possibly a read error. The J gene is TRBJ2-4, the V gene TRBV27; perhaps TRBD2 as D (5 bases). CDR3 size: 14 residues. Per the germline V gene, CDR1 is MNHEY and CDR2 is SMNVEV (reference sequence). The CDR3 DNA is TGTGCCAGCAGTTCAAGAGAGGGCCTAGCTGGGCCATCATTC. Translation: CASSSREGLAGPSF.

CDR3 sequence: CASSLVSGQGLSEKLFF. The CDR3 DNA reads as TGCGCCAGCAGCTTGGTCTCGGGTCAGGGGTTAAGCGAAAAACTGTTTTTT. The chain is built from TRBV5-1 and TRBJ1-4; tentative D call: TRBD1 (6 bases). This CDR3 has 17 residues. V was pared by 0 bases and J by 8 bases, with 20 bases between. CDR1 SGHRS and CDR2 YFSETQ come from the germline V gene.

The chain couples TRBV4-1 to TRBJ2-2; D is unresolved. The CDR3 has 16 amino acids. The V end lost 1 base, the J end lost 0 bases, and 9 bases lay between the germline ends. Germline CDR1 and CDR2: MGHRA and YSYEKL. In DNA, the CDR3 is TGCGCCAGCAGCCAAGGGCACATTACGAACACCGGGGAGCTGTTTTTT. Translation gives CASSQGHITNTGELFF.

The V and J genes are TRBV5-1 and TRBJ2-3, with 7 bases that match TRBD2. With 2 bases clipped from V and 2 bases from J, the junction kept 8 bases outside the gene matches. Germline CDR1 and CDR2: SGHRS and YFSETQ. The CDR3 loop spans 16 amino acids. The CDR3 here is CASSFGAGVITDTQYF. CDR3 DNA sequence: TGCGCCAGCAGCTTCGGCGCGGGAGTGATCACAGATACGCAGTATTTT.

This sequence joins TRBV23-1 and TRBJ2-3; the match to TRBD2 covers 7 bases. TRBV23-1 counts as an open reading frame of uncertain function. The CDR3 loop spans 19 amino acids. V shed 3 bases, J shed 0 bases, and the junction held 15 bases outside the gene matches. The CDR3 here is CASSHPLEAGYTSTDTQYF. The CDR3 nucleotides read TGCGCCAGCAGTCATCCCTTAGAAGCGGGGTATACTAGCACAGATACGCAGTATTTT.

The chain recombines TRBV7-3 with TRBJ2-1, with TRBD2 identical over 11 bases. The germline gives CDR1 SGHTA, CDR2 FQGTGA. There are 15 residues in the CDR3. J was trimmed by 4 bases and V by 5 bases; bases with no gene match: 4. The CDR3, as DNA: TGTGCCAGCAGCCCCGGGACTAGCGGTTACAATGAGCAGTTCTTC. Protein product: CASSPGTSGYNEQFF.

V gene TRBV5-1 combines with J gene TRBJ2-6, with D unresolved. Germline values: CDR1 SGHRS, CDR2 YFSETQ. The CDR3 covers 15 residues. Between the trimmed V and J ends, which lost 0 bases and 1 base, there was a span of 5 bases. CDR3 nucleotide sequence: TGCGCCAGCAGCTTGGCAGGATCTGGGGCCAACGTCCTGACTTTC. This translates into CASSLAGSGANVLTF.

The CDR3 sequence is CASSLQVAETQYF. The CDR3 bases are TGCGCCAGCAGCTTGCAGGTTGCTGAGACCCAGTACTTC. J is TRBJ2-5 and V is TRBV5-1, with D uncertain. The germline V gene encodes CDR1 SGHRS and CDR2 YFSETQ. The CDR3 consists of 13 residues. The V end lost 1 base, the J end lost 5 bases, and 9 bases lay between the germline ends.

The chain links TRBV6-1 to TRBJ2-5; D perhaps matches TRBD1 (6 bases). V dropped 4 bases and J dropped 5 bases, with 23 bases sitting between them. Germline V gives CDR1 MNHNS, CDR2 SASEGT. The CDR3 sequence is 17 residues long. For the CDR3, the DNA is TGTGCCAGCAGTGCCTTGCTGACAGGATCCATCCGGGAGACCCAGTACTTC. Translation gives CASSALLTGSIRETQYF.

The V gene is TRBV6-4, the J gene TRBJ1-1; a weak D match, TRBD1 (6 bases). This CDR3 region has 14 residues. Germline loops: CDR1 MRHNA, CDR2 SNTAGT. The germline V and J ends were trimmed by 5 bases and 4 bases, with 14 bases remaining between them. CDR3 sequence: CASSREQGATEAFF. The CDR3 coding sequence is TGTGCCAGCAGTCGAGAACAGGGTGCCACTGAAGCTTTCTTT.

The V gene is TRBV11-2, the J gene TRBJ2-3; D unresolved. This CDR3 has 15 amino acids. With 1 base removed from V and 2 bases from J, the gap between germline ends came to 10 bases. Germline CDR1 SGHAT, CDR2 FQNNGV. The chain's CDR3 is CASSLVALLTDTQYF. The CDR3 DNA follows: TGTGCCAGCAGCTTAGTGGCACTACTCACAGATACGCAGTATTTT.

This chain links TRBV9 with TRBJ2-3, with 7 bases fitting TRBD1. The CDR3 runs 13 residues. Per the germline V gene, CDR1 is SGDLS and CDR2 is YYNGEE. V was pared by 2 bases and J by 6 bases, with 3 bases of the junction left unmatched. CDR3 sequence: CASSVTGKDTQYF. CDR3 nucleotides: TGTGCCAGCAGCGTGACAGGGAAGGATACGCAGTATTTT.

The rearrangement uses TRBV19 and TRBJ2-2, with D perhaps matching TRBD1 (6 bases). There are 16 residues in the CDR3. With 3 bases removed from V and 4 bases from J, the gap between germline ends came to 15 bases. Germline V gene sequence: CDR1 LNHDA, CDR2 SQIVND (reference sequence). CDR3 in amino acids: CASSMPPGQSTGELFF. The CDR3 DNA follows: TGTGCCAGTAGTATGCCCCCGGGACAAAGCACCGGGGAGCTGTTTTTT.

The V call is TRBV28, the J call TRBJ1-5; D is possibly TRBD1 (6 bases). The CDR3 totals 14 residues. V was pared by 5 bases and J by 9 bases, with 17 bases between. CDR1 is MDHEN and CDR2 is SYDVKM in the germline V gene. The CDR3 protein is CASSRTGPGRPQHF. The CDR3 DNA sequence: TGTGCCAGCAGTCGCACAGGGCCGGGGAGGCCCCAGCATTTT. Variable domain in full (rest from reference TRBV28 and TRBJ1-5): DVKVTQSSRYLVKRTGEKVFLECVQDMDHENMFWYRQDPGLGLRLIYFSYDVKMKEKGDIPEGYSVSREKKERFSLILESASTNQTSMYLCASSRTGPGRPQHFGDGTRLSIL.

This sequence joins TRBV5-4 and TRBJ2-4; D not certain. This CDR3 region has 14 residues. The germline V and J ends were trimmed by 4 bases and 6 bases, with 14 bases remaining between them. CDR1 SGHNT and CDR2 YYREEE come from the germline V gene (reference sequence). CDR3 sequence: CASSLNTGGNIQYF. For the CDR3, the DNA is TGTGCCAGCAGCCTAAACACCGGCGGAAACATTCAGTACTTC.

J is TRBJ1-2 and V is TRBV18; 7 bases line up with TRBD1. Germline CDR1 KGHSH, CDR2 LQKENI. This CDR3 is built from 16 residues. J was trimmed by 4 bases and V by 2 bases; bases with no gene match: 10. The CDR3 DNA is TGTGCCAGCTCACCAAGAGAACAGGGGTCAACCTATGGCTACACCTTC. Protein: CASSPREQGSTYGYTF. Based on the CDR3 plus reference TRBV18 and TRBJ1-2, the full variable domain is NAGVMQNPRHLVRRRGQEARLRCSPMKGHSHVYWYRQLPEEGLKFMVYLQKENIIDESGMPKERFSAEFPKEGPSILRIQQVVRGDSAAYFCASSPREQGSTYGYTFGSGTRLTVV.

The chain employs TRBV29-1 and TRBJ2-1; TRBD2 might be the D (6 bases). CDR1 is SQVTM, CDR2 ANQGSEA, per germline. The CDR3 runs to 12 residues. V was pared by 2 bases and J by 8 bases, with 10 bases between. DNA of the CDR3: TGCAGCGTTGAAAGGAGGGACTATGAGCAGTTCTTC. Its protein is CSVERRDYEQFF.

The gene calls are TRBV6-5 and TRBJ1-3; possible D gene TRBD1, 5 bases. Germline CDR1 MNHEY, CDR2 SVGAGI. This CDR3 is built from 16 residues. The V end lost 4 bases, the J end lost 0 bases, and 13 bases lay between the germline ends. The CDR3 nucleotides are TGTGCCAGCAGTTCAGGGATTCGGGCCTCTGGAAACACCATATATTTT. It translates to CASSSGIRASGNTIYF.

The CDR3 DNA reads TGTGCCAGCACGGAGCGGGAGGTCGAAGAGACCCAGTACTTC. Translation gives CASTEREVEETQYF. The V call is TRBV28, the J call TRBJ2-5; 9 bases agree with TRBD2. Germline values: CDR1 MDHEN, CDR2 SYDVKM. The CDR3 runs 14 residues. J lost 3 bases, V lost 7 bases, and 6 bases had no gene match.

According to its frequency, this clone is large. The rearrangement joins TRBV7-9 to TRBJ1-1; D call uncertain. CDR3 length: 15 residues. CDR1 is SEHNR and CDR2 is FQNEAQ in the germline V gene (reference sequence). Trimming removed 0 bases from V and 1 base from J, with 9 bases in between. This CDR3 is CASSLASMWNTEAFF. In DNA form, the CDR3 reads TGTGCCAGCAGCTTAGCGAGCATGTGGAACACTGAAGCTTTCTTT.

V and J are TRBV6-5 and TRBJ2-1, with 7 bases matching TRBD2. CDR1 is MNHEY and CDR2 is SVGAGI in the germline V gene. V lost 2 bases to trimming and J lost 4 bases; unmatched junction nucleotides: 8. This CDR3 contains 16 residues. Here the CDR3 DNA reads TGTGCCAGCAGTTACGATTGGCGGGGGTTTTACAATGAGCAGTTCTTC. Its translation: CASSYDWRGFYNEQFF.

The V and J genes are TRBV11-1 and TRBJ1-1; D gene ambiguous. Trimming left V 5 bases short and J 7 bases short, with 14 bases between. The CDR3 totals 13 residues. Germline-derived CDR1 and CDR2 are SGHAT and FQDESV (reference sequence). The CDR3 sequence is CASSVISPGEAFF. CDR3 nucleotides: TGTGCCAGCAGCGTAATTTCTCCGGGTGAAGCTTTCTTT.

This sequence joins TRBV4-3 and TRBJ2-5, with D possibly TRBD2 on 7 matching bases. V was cut by 3 bases and J by 4 bases, with 18 bases left in between. This CDR3 is 16 amino acids long. Germline V lookup: CDR1 LGHNA, CDR2 YSLEER. CDR3 protein: CASSHASPGGGETQYF. The CDR3 coding sequence is TGCGCCAGCAGCCACGCTAGCCCGGGGGGCGGAGAGACCCAGTACTTC.

This chain connects TRBV29-1 to TRBJ1-3; D is unclear. The CDR3 extends over 14 amino acids. CDR1 and CDR2 (germline): SQVTM, ANQGSEA. V was cut by 4 bases and J by 0 bases, with 10 bases left in between. CDR3 sequence reads: CSVATGNSGNTIYF. In DNA, the CDR3 is TGCAGCGTTGCCACCGGGAACTCTGGAAACACCATATATTTT. Together with reference TRBV29-1 and TRBJ1-3, the CDR3 gives the full variable domain: SAVISQKPSRDICQRGTSLTIQCQVDSQVTMMFWYRQQPGQSLTLIATANQGSEATYESGFVIDKFPISRPNLTFSTLTVSNMSPEDSSIYLCSVATGNSGNTIYFGEGSWLTVV.

This sequence joins TRBV7-9 and TRBJ2-5, with 9 nucleotides matching TRBD2. The V gene's germline CDR1 is SEHNR and CDR2 FQNEAQ (reference sequence). The CDR3 is made up of 16 amino acids. With V trimmed by 5 bases and J by 2 bases, 9 bases remained unmatched. The CDR3, as DNA: TGTGCCAGCAGCCTGGGGGTGACTAGCGGACAAGAGACCCAGTACTTC. It is translated as CASSLGVTSGQETQYF. The variable domain in full, completed from reference TRBV7-9 and TRBJ2-5, reads DTGVSQNPRHKITKRGQNVTFRCDPISEHNRLYWYRQTLGQGPEFLTYFQNEAQLEKSRLLSDRFSAERPKGSFSTLEIQRTEQGDSAMYLCASSLGVTSGQETQYFGPGTRLLVL.